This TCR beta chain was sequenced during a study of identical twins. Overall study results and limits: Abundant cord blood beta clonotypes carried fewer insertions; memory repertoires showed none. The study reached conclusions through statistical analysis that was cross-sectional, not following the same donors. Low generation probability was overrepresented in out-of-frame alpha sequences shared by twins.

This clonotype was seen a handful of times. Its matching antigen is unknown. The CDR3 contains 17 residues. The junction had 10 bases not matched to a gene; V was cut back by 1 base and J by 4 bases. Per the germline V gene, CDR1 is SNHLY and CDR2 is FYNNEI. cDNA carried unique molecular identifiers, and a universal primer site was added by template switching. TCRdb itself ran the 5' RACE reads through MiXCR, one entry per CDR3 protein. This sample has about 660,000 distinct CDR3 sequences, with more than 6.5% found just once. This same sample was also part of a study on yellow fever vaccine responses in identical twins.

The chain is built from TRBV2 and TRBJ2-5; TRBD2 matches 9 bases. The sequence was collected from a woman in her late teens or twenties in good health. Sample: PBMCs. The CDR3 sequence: CASSEVGGGAFRETQYF. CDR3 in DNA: TGTGCCAGCAGTGAAGTCGGCGGGGGGGCGTTCAGAGAGACCCAGTACTTC.